The sequence of this T cell receptor (beta chain) was determined in a study of T-cell memory formation after mild COVID-19. Study-level background: Across donors, TCR clusters were largely donor specific. Regarding the study as a whole: CM and EM subsets held most contracting CD4+ clones; EMRA held CD8+ ones.

Germline assignment: CDR1 DFQATT and CDR2 SNEGSKA (reference sequence). The CDR3 is 15 residues long. V was pared by 3 bases and J by 0 bases, with 0 bases of the junction left unmatched. TCRdb passed the 5' RACE reads through MiXCR, listing each CDR3 protein once. The sample lists 200,000 to 250,000 distinct CDR3 sequences, about 11% seen once, with approximately 3% in the top ten. This clonotype was observed a few times. The antigen remains undetermined. Material for sequencing was PBMCs or a T cell subset sorted from them (not recorded which). V gene TRBV20-1 combines with J gene TRBJ2-2, with 11 bases lining up with TRBD2. The sequence came from a man younger than 30 who had mild COVID-19 (a few samples of this study predate the infection). Cell type and time point are not known. CDR3 loop: CSARTSGTNTGELFF. CDR3 nucleotide sequence: TGCAGTGCTAGGACTAGCGGGACGAACACCGGGGAGCTGTTTTTT.